This is a list of T cell receptor beta chains from one sample in a study of cytomegalovirus exposure and HLA in healthy donors. This table comes from immunoSEQ multiplex PCR, and its TCRdb copy is limited to in-frame clones, with some not included. The profile shows around 140,000 clones, 77% of them singletons. The source material was PBMCs. Receptor source: a male donor in good health and CMV-seropositive. Each CDR3 is given with its conserved first and last residue. Fields, in order: CDR3 length, J gene, D gene, V gene, CDR3 protein. A D gene is named only where the DNA matches it firmly.

>14|TRBJ2-7|-|TRBV18
CASSPGLLTYEQYF
>14|TRBJ2-3|-|TRBV28
CASSPKLRGDTQYF
>15|TRBJ1-4|-|TRBV6-5
CASSYVRSGNEKLFF
>13|TRBJ1-2|TRBD1|TRBV19
CASSLGQGPHYTF
>13|TRBJ2-7|-|TRBV29-1
CSVESGSSYEQYF
>15|TRBJ1-1|TRBD1|TRBV11-1
CASSRTGRVSTEAFF
>14|TRBJ2-2|-|TRBV7-9
CASMQGPNTGELFF
>15|TRBJ2-3|TRBD2|TRBV18
CASSLLAGAGDTQYF
>13|TRBJ1-2|-|TRBV7-9
CASSFGQNYGYTF
>14|TRBJ1-5|-|TRBV30
CAWRDHRGNQPQHF
>17|TRBJ2-1|-|TRBV25-1
CASSEWIGTPSYNEQFF
>16|TRBJ2-7|-|TRBV5-1
CASSLALSGTLAEQYF
>13|TRBJ1-2|-|TRBV6-1
CASSPQGFRGYTF
>15|TRBJ2-5|TRBD2|TRBV5-1
CASSLRAGGGETQYF
>15|TRBJ2-5|-|TRBV7-9
CASSHRKQGSETQYF
>18|TRBJ2-2|-|TRBV5-1
CASSRPEVGGARTGELFF
>13|TRBJ2-3|-|TRBV5-1
CASSFRLTDTQYF
>13|TRBJ2-7|-|TRBV6-6
CASSPTGHYEQYF
>14|TRBJ1-1|-|TRBV27
CASSFGGVNTEAFF
>15|TRBJ2-2|TRBD1|TRBV5-4
CASTVTGVHTGELFF
>15|TRBJ1-1|-|TRBV5-1
CASSPLNPRNTEAFF
>12|TRBJ1-2|TRBD1|TRBV6-5
CASTDRGYGYTF
>14|TRBJ2-2|TRBD2|TRBV7-9
CASSHSGRSGELFF
>14|TRBJ2-3|TRBD2|TRBV9
CASSVAGGSDTQYF
>14|TRBJ2-7|TRBD2|TRBV7-6
CASMLASGGYEQYF
>14|TRBJ1-1|-|TRBV7-6
CASTLDSLNTEAFF
>14|TRBJ2-1|TRBD2|TRBV7-3
CASTPASGHNEQFF
>13|TRBJ1-5|TRBD1|TRBV11-1
CASSAGTGRPQHF
>14|TRBJ1-6|-|TRBV27
CASSLASYNSPLHF
>12|TRBJ1-1|-|TRBV7-9
CASSFGDAEAFF
>14|TRBJ1-2|-|TRBV7-9
CSSSLDLLNYGYTF
>14|TRBJ2-2|-|TRBV7-8
CASSPLGAHGELFF
>13|TRBJ1-1|TRBD1|TRBV7-2
CASSWDRNTEAFF
>14|TRBJ2-1|-|TRBV15
CATSRDRASYEQFF
>16|TRBJ1-1|-|TRBV6-6
CASSYWTVGANTEAFF
>13|TRBJ2-5|-|TRBV19
CASSIEYQETQYF
>15|TRBJ2-5|-|TRBV5-4
CASSLAPGDLETQYF
>12|TRBJ2-7|-|TRBV7-9
CSSSSDSYEQYF
>14|TRBJ1-6|-|TRBV18
CASSPGSPKTPLHF
>15|TRBJ1-1|TRBD1|TRBV2
CASRSRITGEAEAFF
>13|TRBJ2-7|TRBD1|TRBV6-5
CASRGQGAMEQYF
>15|TRBJ2-7|TRBD1|TRBV19
CASSPGTATSYEQYF